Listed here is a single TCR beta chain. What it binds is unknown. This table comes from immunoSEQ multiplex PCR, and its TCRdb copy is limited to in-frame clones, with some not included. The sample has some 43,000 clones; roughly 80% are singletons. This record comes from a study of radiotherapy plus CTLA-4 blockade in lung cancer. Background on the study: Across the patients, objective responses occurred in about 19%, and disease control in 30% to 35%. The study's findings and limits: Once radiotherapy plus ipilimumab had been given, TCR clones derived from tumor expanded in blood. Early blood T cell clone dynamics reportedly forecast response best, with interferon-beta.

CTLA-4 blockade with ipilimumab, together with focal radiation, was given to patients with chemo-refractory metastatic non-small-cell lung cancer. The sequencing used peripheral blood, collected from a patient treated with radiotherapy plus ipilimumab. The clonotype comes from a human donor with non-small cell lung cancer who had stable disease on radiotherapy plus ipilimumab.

CDR3 protein: CAWSVGWGRGNTEAFF. CDR3 DNA: TGTGCCTGGAGTGTAGGATGGGGGCGCGGGAACACTGAAGCTTTCTTT. V gene TRBV30 combines with J gene TRBJ1-1, with D maybe TRBD1 (6 bases). Germline V lookup: CDR1 GTSNPN, CDR2 SVGIG (reference sequence). V dropped 0 bases and J dropped 1 base, with 15 bases sitting between them. The CDR3 contains 16 residues.